These 21 T cell receptor beta chains were sequenced from one sample in a study of blood T cell repertoires in COVID-19. Libraries were prepared by immunoSEQ multiplex PCR; TCRdb keeps only in-frame clonotypes and omits some of them. This sample carries hundreds of thousands of clones, 83% of them seen once, and the ten largest clones take around 2.3%. Specimen: peripheral blood. These receptors were obtained from a woman aged 40-49 years with active or convalescent COVID-19.

The chain couples TRBV4-1 to TRBJ2-7; no clear D gene. The V gene's germline CDR1 is MGHRA and CDR2 YSYEKL. This CDR3 comprises 16 residues. The V end lost 0 bases, the J end lost 3 bases, and 15 bases lay between the germline ends. In nucleotides, the CDR3 is TGCGCCAGCAGCCAAGATCTGGCCCAACCGTTCTACGAGCAGTACTTC. The encoded protein is CASSQDLAQPFYEQYF.

The rearrangement links TRBV5-1 to TRBJ2-2, with D maybe TRBD1 (5 bases). This CDR3 comprises 16 residues. Germline V gene data show CDR1 as SGHRS and CDR2 as YFSETQ. The V gene lost 4 bases and the J gene lost 3 bases, with 16 bases spanning the gap. The CDR3: CASSPQGYTYTGELFF. CDR3 sequence (DNA): TGCGCCAGCAGCCCCCAGGGTTACACCTACACCGGGGAGCTGTTTTTT.

V is TRBV11-2 and J is TRBJ1-2; 7 positions agree with TRBD1. Trimming took 5 bases from V and 9 from J; bases not matched to a gene: 6. This CDR3 comprises 12 residues. Germline lookup yields CDR1 SGHAT and CDR2 FQNNGV. CDR3 in amino acids: CASSRGQFRYTF. CDR3 in DNA: TGTGCCAGCAGCCGGGGACAGTTCCGCTACACCTTC.

The J gene is TRBJ2-7, the V gene TRBV12-3 or TRBV12-4; no clear D. This CDR3 comprises 13 residues. Deletions cut 2 bases from V and 0 bases from J, with 5 bases between. The CDR3 DNA reads as TGTGCCAGCAGTTTACGGGTCTCCTACGAGCAGTACTTC. Amino acid sequence: CASSLRVSYEQYF.

V is TRBV4-2 and J is TRBJ2-1; 8 bases are a match to TRBD2. Germline V CDR1 and CDR2: LGHNA, YNFKEQ. The CDR3 is made up of 17 amino acids. The ends lost 1 base at V and 4 bases at J; junction bases unmatched: 9. The CDR3 region is CASSQAPRGGGYNEQFF. CDR3 bases: TGTGCCAGCAGCCAAGCCCCTCGGGGGGGCGGATACAATGAGCAGTTCTTC.

The chain couples TRBV4-2 to TRBJ2-1; 9 bases are shared with TRBD2. The CDR3 totals 14 residues. Unmatched junction bases numbered 9, after V lost 7 bases and J lost 8 bases. The V gene's germline CDR1 is LGHNA and CDR2 YNFKEQ. The CDR3 sequence is CASKARSGSDEQFF. The DNA for the CDR3 is TGTGCCAGCAAGGCGCGTAGCGGGAGCGATGAGCAGTTCTTC.

J is TRBJ2-2 and V is TRBV4-3, with TRBD2 identical over 9 bases. The ends lost 8 bases at V and 1 base at J; junction bases unmatched: 2. Germline CDR1 is LGHNA and CDR2 is YSLEER. This CDR3 is 14 amino acids long. The CDR3 sequence: CASRSGGNTGELFF. CDR3 nucleotides: TGCGCCAGCCGTAGCGGGGGGAACACCGGGGAGCTGTTTTTT.

The rearrangement joins TRBV11-3 to TRBJ2-1; D gene uncertain. This CDR3 has 16 residues. Trimming removed 6 bases at V and 12 bases at J, with 27 bases between. The germline V gene encodes CDR1 SGHNT and CDR2 YENEEA. Written as DNA, the CDR3 is TGTGCCAGCAGTCGACGAGAGGCCGGGTCCCGAGGTGGGCAGTTCTTC. It translates to CASSRREAGSRGGQFF.

The V gene is TRBV9, the J gene TRBJ2-1, with 12 nucleotides matching TRBD2. Trimming at V came to 3 bases and at J to 10 bases, leaving 8 bases not matched to a gene. Per germline, CDR1 SGDLS and CDR2 YYNGEE. The CDR3 loop spans 15 amino acids. CDR3 DNA sequence: TGTGCCAGCAGCGCAAGACTAGCGGGAGTTGGGGAGCAGTTCTTC. It yields the protein CASSARLAGVGEQFF.

This chain connects TRBV5-1 to TRBJ2-2, with D possibly TRBD1 on 5 matching bases. The V end was cut by 4 bases, the J end by 1 base, with 8 bases between. CDR3 length equals 14 residues. Germline V gives CDR1 SGHRS, CDR2 YFSETQ. CDR3 region: CASSPTGNTGELFF. The CDR3 DNA is TGCGCCAGCAGCCCCACAGGGAACACCGGGGAGCTGTTTTTT.

The V and J genes are TRBV5-1 and TRBJ1-1; D is unclear. The CDR3 is made up of 13 amino acids. Trimming cost V 1 base and J 4 bases, with 8 bases left between them. Germline V gene data show CDR1 as SGHRS and CDR2 as YFSETQ. The chain's CDR3 is CASSLRGGTEAFF. DNA for the CDR3: TGCGCCAGCAGCTTGCGGGGAGGCACTGAAGCTTTCTTT.

The CDR3 DNA follows: TGTGCCAGTAGTGAGACCGGGAGGAATGGCTACACCTTC. It yields the protein CASSETGRNGYTF. V and J are TRBV19 and TRBJ1-2; D remains unclear. CDR1 and CDR2 from the germline V gene are LNHDA and SQIVND (reference sequence). The CDR3 covers 13 residues. V lost 5 bases and J 6 bases, leaving 13 bases between the germline ends.

V usage is TRBV7-8 and J usage is TRBJ1-1; no firm D call. Trimming stripped 4 bases from V and 0 bases from J, with 9 bases between. CDR1 is SGHVS and CDR2 is FQNEAQ in the germline V gene. CDR3 size: 14 residues. For the CDR3, the DNA is TGTGCCAGCAGCTCCCCTCTATTGAACACTGAAGCTTTCTTT. Amino acids: CASSSPLLNTEAFF.

The chain combines TRBV30 with TRBJ1-2, with D perhaps TRBD1 (6 bases). Trimming took 4 bases from V and 0 from J, leaving 12 bases between them. In germline, CDR1 is GTSNPN, CDR2 SVGIG (reference sequence). This CDR3 is 14 amino acids long. CDR3 protein: CAWMLRTANYGYTF. The CDR3 region has the DNA TGTGCCTGGATGTTAAGGACAGCTAACTATGGCTACACCTTC. The whole variable domain, filled in from reference TRBV30 and TRBJ1-2, reads SQTIHQWPATLVQPVGSPLSLECTVEGTSNPNLYWYRQAAGRGLQLLFYSVGIGQISSEVPQNLSASRPQDRQFILSSKKLLLSDSGFYLCAWMLRTANYGYTFGSGTRLTVV.

This chain uses TRBV6-5 with TRBJ1-2; perhaps TRBD1 as D (6 bases). In germline, CDR1 is MNHEY, CDR2 SVGAGI. Trimming took 7 bases from V and 2 from J, leaving 8 bases between them. The CDR3 loop spans 12 amino acids. CDR3 DNA: TGTGCCAGCAACCAGGGGAACTATGGCTACACCTTC. Translated: CASNQGNYGYTF.

The rearrangement joins TRBV10-3 to TRBJ2-2; 8 bases match TRBD2. With 6 bases clipped from V and 1 base from J, the junction kept 7 bases outside the gene matches. This CDR3 spans 16 amino acids. CDR1 and CDR2 from the germline V gene are ENHRY and SYGVKD. For the CDR3, the DNA is TGTGCCATCAGGGAGCGGGAGCTGGTGAACACCGGGGAGCTGTTTTTT. Translated, it gives CAIRERELVNTGELFF.

The chain is built from TRBV19 and TRBJ1-4; D is ambiguous. The germline V gene has CDR1 LNHDA and CDR2 SQIVND (reference sequence). Deletions cut 6 bases from V and 4 bases from J, with 12 bases between. The length of the CDR3 is 14 residues. In nucleotides, the CDR3 is TGTGCCAGTAGCGCCCATGGCTTTAATGAAAAACTGTTTTTT. This encodes CASSAHGFNEKLFF.

The J gene is TRBJ1-4, the V gene TRBV11-3; D is ambiguous. The CDR3 sequence is 15 residues long. V lost 0 bases to trimming and J lost 0 bases, with 5 bases between them. Per germline, CDR1 SGHNT and CDR2 YENEEA. Written as DNA, the CDR3 is TGTGCCAGCAGCTTAGACAGCGCAACTAATGAAAAACTGTTTTTT. Its protein product is CASSLDSATNEKLFF. Together with reference TRBV11-3 and TRBJ1-4, the CDR3 gives the full variable domain: EAGVVQSPRYKIIEKKQPVAFWCNPISGHNTLYWYLQNLGQGPELLIRYENEEAVDDSQLPKDRFSAERLKGVDSTLKIQPAELGDSAVYLCASSLDSATNEKLFFGSGTQLSVL.

In DNA form, the CDR3 reads TGCGCCAGCAGTGACCTCCCAGGACAAGATTCACCCCTCCACTTT. Encoded protein: CASSDLPGQDSPLHF. The rearrangement links TRBV10-2 to TRBJ1-6; possibly TRBD1 for D (5 bases). The germline V gene encodes CDR1 WSHSY and CDR2 SAAADI. There are 15 residues in the CDR3. V lost 3 bases and J 8 bases, leaving 14 bases between the germline ends.

The chain carries TRBV19 and TRBJ2-2; 11 nucleotides line up with TRBD2. The CDR3 is 18 residues long. The junction had 13 bases not matched to a gene; V was cut back by 7 bases and J by 3 bases. The germline CDR1 and CDR2 sequences are LNHDA and SQIVND (reference sequence). CDR3 DNA: TGTGCCAGTAACCCCAGGCTTAGCGGGAGGGAAGACACCGGGGAGCTGTTTTTT. This sequence encodes CASNPRLSGREDTGELFF. Using reference TRBV19 and TRBJ2-2 for the parts outside the CDR3, the full variable domain is DGGITQSPKYLFRKEGQNVTLSCEQNLNHDAMYWYRQDPGQGLRLIYYSQIVNDFQKGDIAEGYSVSREKKESFPLTVTSAQKNPTAFYLCASNPRLSGREDTGELFFGEGSRLTVL.

This clone appeared a few times. This rearrangement joins TRBV29-1 to TRBJ2-3, with a possible D match to TRBD2 (6 bases). The germline V and J ends were trimmed by 1 base and 3 bases, with 11 bases remaining between them. This CDR3 has 14 amino acids. Germline V gene sequence: CDR1 SQVTM, CDR2 ANQGSEA. Here the CDR3 DNA reads TGCAGCGTTGAAGGCGGGAAAGGGACAGATACGCAGTATTTT. Its translation is CSVEGGKGTDTQYF.